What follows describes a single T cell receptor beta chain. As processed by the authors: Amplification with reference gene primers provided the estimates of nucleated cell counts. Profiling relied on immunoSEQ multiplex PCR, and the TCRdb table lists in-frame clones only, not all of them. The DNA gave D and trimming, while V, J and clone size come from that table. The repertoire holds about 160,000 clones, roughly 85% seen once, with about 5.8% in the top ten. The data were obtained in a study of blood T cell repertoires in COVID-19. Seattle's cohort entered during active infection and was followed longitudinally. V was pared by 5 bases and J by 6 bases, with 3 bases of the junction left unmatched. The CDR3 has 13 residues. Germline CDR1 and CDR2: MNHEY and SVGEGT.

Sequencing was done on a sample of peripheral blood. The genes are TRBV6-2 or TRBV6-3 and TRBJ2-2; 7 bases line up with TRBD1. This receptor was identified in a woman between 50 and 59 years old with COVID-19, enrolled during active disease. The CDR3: CASSRQGSGELFF. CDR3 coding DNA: TGTGCCAGCAGTCGACAGGGTTCCGGGGAGCTGTTTTTT.